The 14 T cell receptor beta chains reported below all come from one sample, sequenced in a study of naive and memory T cell subsets. For blood and skin samples, reverse transcription used TCR alpha and beta constant primers. TCRdb ran MiXCR on the 5' RACE reads and lists one entry per CDR3 protein. The sample records 20,000 to 25,000 distinct CDR3 sequences, roughly 4% being singletons. Adult healthy volunteers gave 2.5 ml peripheral blood for whole-blood RNA. These receptors were taken from a male donor in good health.

This clonotype came up many times. V and J are TRBV7-2 and TRBJ2-7; D possibly matches TRBD1 or TRBD2 (5 bases each). Germline CDR1 is SGHTA and CDR2 is FQGNSA. The CDR3 is 15 amino acids. Deletions cut 2 bases from V and 4 bases from J, with 15 bases between. The CDR3 protein is CASSLRGTRGYEQYF. In DNA, the CDR3 is TGTGCCAGCAGCTTACGTGGTACTAGGGGATACGAGCAGTACTTC.

This clonotype was seen repeatedly, ten times or more. The chain uses TRBV21-1 and TRBJ2-7; the table's D call, TRBD1, was not checked against the DNA. TRBV21-1 is tagged as a pseudogene. The CDR3 is made up of 17 amino acids. The CDR3 reads CASSNARVRDRSPEQYF. CDR3 in DNA: TGTGCCAGCAGCAACGCAAGGGTACGGGACAGGTCCCCGGAGCAGTACTTC.

In this sample, this clonotype turned up many times. The rearrangement uses TRBV19 and TRBJ1-6; D gene ambiguous. The V gene's germline CDR1 is LNHDA and CDR2 SQIVND (reference sequence). Trimming left V 6 bases short and J 6 bases short, with 9 bases between. There are 13 residues in the CDR3. CDR3 loop: CASSERFNSPLHF. CDR3 DNA sequence: TGTGCCAGTAGCGAGCGTTTTAATTCACCCCTCCACTTT.

This clonotype was observed many times. The genes are TRBV7-2 and TRBJ1-4; 7 nucleotides agree with TRBD1. The CDR3 is made up of 16 amino acids. CDR1 is SGHTA, CDR2 FQGNSA, per germline. J lost 7 bases, V lost 4 bases, and 12 bases had no gene match. The CDR3 nucleotides are TGTGCCAGCAGCTCAATGGCAGGGGGGGGAAGTGAAAAACTGTTTTTT. Amino acids: CASSSMAGGGSEKLFF.

In its sample, this clonotype is large (0.1 to 1%). The chain combines TRBV4-3 with TRBJ2-1, with a weak D call TRBD2 (5 bases). The germline gives CDR1 LGHNA, CDR2 YSLEER. V was cut by 4 bases and J by 4 bases, with 26 bases left in between. The CDR3 is 19 residues long. The CDR3 spells CASSRERYGEGTVYNEQFF. CDR3 DNA: TGCGCCAGCAGCCGAGAGAGGTATGGAGAGGGCACGGTTTACAATGAGCAGTTCTTC.

This clonotype is judged medium-sized. The V call is TRBV4-1, the J call TRBJ1-1, with D hard to call. Germline lookup yields CDR1 MGHRA and CDR2 YSYEKL. This CDR3 contains 11 residues. V lost 8 bases and J lost 3, with 7 bases in between. The CDR3 DNA is TGCGCCAGCGTTGGTTACACTGAAGCTTTCTTT. The encoded protein is CASVGYTEAFF.

This clonotype has at least ten counts. The chain carries TRBV10-3 and TRBJ2-3, with D perhaps matching TRBD2 (5 bases). The V end lost 8 bases, the J end lost 0 bases, and 9 bases lay between the germline ends. CDR3 size: 13 residues. The germline gives CDR1 ENHRY, CDR2 SYGVKD. The CDR3 DNA sequence: TGTGCCATCGCGGGTGAGAGCACAGATACGCAGTATTTT. Translating it yields CAIAGESTDTQYF.

This clonotype was recorded many times. This sequence joins TRBV27 and TRBJ2-1; D unresolved. Trimming cost V 5 bases and J 5 bases, with 16 bases left between them. The CDR3 has 15 amino acids. The germline gives CDR1 MNHEY, CDR2 SMNVEV (reference sequence). The CDR3 DNA follows: TGTGCCAGCAGTCCTCCCGATCACCGGAACAATGAGCAGTTCTTC. Translating it yields CASSPPDHRNNEQFF.

This clonotype was picked up many times. The chain links TRBV29-1 to TRBJ2-3, with D possibly called TRBD1 or TRBD2 (5 bases each). Per germline, CDR1 SQVTM and CDR2 ANQGSEA. This CDR3 has 11 residues. V was clipped by 7 bases and J by 2 bases, with 7 bases between them. CDR3 bases: TGCAGCGAGGGGACCACAGATACGCAGTATTTT. Protein sequence: CSEGTTDTQYF.

This clonotype was seen ten or more times. The chain joins TRBV20-1 to TRBJ2-7; D is unclear. The CDR3 extends over 13 amino acids. V lost 0 bases, J lost 3 bases, and 9 bases lay in between. Germline V lookup: CDR1 DFQATT, CDR2 SNEGSKA (reference sequence). Written as DNA, the CDR3 is TGCAGTGCTAGAGATGGGGTCAACTACGAGCAGTACTTC. This codes for CSARDGVNYEQYF.

This clonotype has at least ten counts. V and J are TRBV2 and TRBJ2-5; 10 nucleotides line up with TRBD2. The V segment lost 6 bases and the J segment 4 bases; nucleotides outside the gene matches: 5. CDR1 is SNHLY, CDR2 FYNNEI, per germline. This CDR3 is 14 amino acids long. Here the CDR3 reads CASRIAGGGETQYF. Here the CDR3 DNA reads TGTGCCAGCAGAATAGCGGGAGGCGGAGAGACCCAGTACTTC.

The V and J genes are TRBV11-2 and TRBJ2-4, with TRBD1 as a possible D gene (6 bases). Germline assignment: CDR1 SGHAT and CDR2 FQNNGV. Trimming took 5 bases from V and 0 from J, leaving 17 bases between them. The CDR3 has 17 residues. The CDR3 DNA sequence: TGTGCCAGCAGCGTACCCCGGACAGCCCCAGCCAAAAACATTCAGTACTTC. It specifies CASSVPRTAPAKNIQYF.

With respect to this clonotype: A much larger clone lies one base from this, so it may be a read error. V and J are TRBV7-9 and TRBJ2-7; D not certain. The CDR3 extends over 8 amino acids. Germline-derived CDR1 and CDR2 are SEHNR and FQNEAQ (reference sequence). The CDR3 loop is CANSRRYF. The CDR3, as DNA: TGTGCCAACAGCCGTCGGTACTTC.

This clonotype was seen repeatedly, ten times or more. This rearrangement joins TRBV9 to TRBJ2-1; tentatively, D is TRBD1 (6 bases). Germline CDR1 SGDLS, CDR2 YYNGEE. The CDR3 covers 17 residues. Trimming removed 3 bases at V and 0 bases at J, with 16 bases between. CDR3 DNA sequence: TGTGCCAGCAGCGCCGAGGGCAGGGGTGCCTCCTACAATGAGCAGTTCTTC. It encodes CASSAEGRGASYNEQFF. The variable domain in full, completed from reference TRBV9 and TRBJ2-1, reads DSGVTQTPKHLITATGQRVTLRCSPRSGDLSVYWYQQSLDQGLQFLIQYYNGEERAKGNILERFSAQQFPDLHSELNLSSLELGDSALYFCASSAEGRGASYNEQFFGPGTRLTVL.